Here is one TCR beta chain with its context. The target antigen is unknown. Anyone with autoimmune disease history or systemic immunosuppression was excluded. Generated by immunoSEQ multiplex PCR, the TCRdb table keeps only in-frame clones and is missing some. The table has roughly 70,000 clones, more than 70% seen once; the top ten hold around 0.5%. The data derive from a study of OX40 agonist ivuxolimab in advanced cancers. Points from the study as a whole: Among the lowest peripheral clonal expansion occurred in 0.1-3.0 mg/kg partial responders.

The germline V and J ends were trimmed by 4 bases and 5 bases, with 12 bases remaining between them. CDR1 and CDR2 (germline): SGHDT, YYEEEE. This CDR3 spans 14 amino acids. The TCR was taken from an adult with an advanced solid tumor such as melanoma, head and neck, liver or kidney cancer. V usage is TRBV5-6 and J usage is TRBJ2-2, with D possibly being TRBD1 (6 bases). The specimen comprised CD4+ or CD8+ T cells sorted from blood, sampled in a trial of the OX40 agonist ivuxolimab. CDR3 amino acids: CASSPPRGTGELFF. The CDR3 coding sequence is TGTGCCAGCAGCCCCCCGAGGGGGACCGGGGAGCTGTTTTTT. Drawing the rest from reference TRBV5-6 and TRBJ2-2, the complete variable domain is DAGVTQSPTHLIKTRGQQVTLRCSPKSGHDTVSWYQQALGQGPQFIFQYYEEEERQRGNFPDRFSGHQFPNYSSELNVNALLLGDSALYLCASSPPRGTGELFFGEGSRLTVL.